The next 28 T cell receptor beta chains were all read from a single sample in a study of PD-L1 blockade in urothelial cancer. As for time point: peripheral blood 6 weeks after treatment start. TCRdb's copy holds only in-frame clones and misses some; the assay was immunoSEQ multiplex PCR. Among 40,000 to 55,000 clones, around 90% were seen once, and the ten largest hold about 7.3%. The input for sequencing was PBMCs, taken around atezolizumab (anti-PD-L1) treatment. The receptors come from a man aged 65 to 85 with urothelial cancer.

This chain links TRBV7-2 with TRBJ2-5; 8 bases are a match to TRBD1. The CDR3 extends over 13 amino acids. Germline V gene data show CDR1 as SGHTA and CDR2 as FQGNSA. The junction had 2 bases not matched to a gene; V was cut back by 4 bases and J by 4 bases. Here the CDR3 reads CASSSGQGETQYF. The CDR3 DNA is TGTGCCAGCAGCTCCGGACAGGGAGAGACCCAGTACTTC. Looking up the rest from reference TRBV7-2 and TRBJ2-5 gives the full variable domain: GAGVSQSPSNKVTEKGKDVELRCDPISGHTALYWYRQSLGQGLEFLIYFQGNSAPDKSGLPSDRFSAERTGGSVSTLTIQRTQQEDSAVYLCASSSGQGETQYFGPGTRLLVL.

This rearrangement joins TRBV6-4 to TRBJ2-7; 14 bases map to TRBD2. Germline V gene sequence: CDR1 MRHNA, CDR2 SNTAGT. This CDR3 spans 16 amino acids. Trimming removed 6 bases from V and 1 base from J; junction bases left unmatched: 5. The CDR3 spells CASRATSGRVSYEQYF. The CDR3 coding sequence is TGTGCCAGCAGAGCGACTAGCGGGAGGGTATCCTACGAGCAGTACTTC.

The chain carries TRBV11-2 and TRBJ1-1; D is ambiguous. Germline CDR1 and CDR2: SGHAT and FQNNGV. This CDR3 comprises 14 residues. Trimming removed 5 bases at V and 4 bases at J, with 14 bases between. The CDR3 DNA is TGTGCCAGCAGCGCACAGAGGGTGGGCACTGAAGCTTTCTTT. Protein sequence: CASSAQRVGTEAFF.

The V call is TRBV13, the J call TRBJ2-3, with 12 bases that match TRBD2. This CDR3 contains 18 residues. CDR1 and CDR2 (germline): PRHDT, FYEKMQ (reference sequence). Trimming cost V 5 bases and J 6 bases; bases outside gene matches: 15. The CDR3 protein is CASSTRRTSGKVYDTQYF. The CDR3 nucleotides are TGTGCCAGCAGCACTAGGCGGACTAGCGGGAAGGTATACGATACGCAGTATTTT.

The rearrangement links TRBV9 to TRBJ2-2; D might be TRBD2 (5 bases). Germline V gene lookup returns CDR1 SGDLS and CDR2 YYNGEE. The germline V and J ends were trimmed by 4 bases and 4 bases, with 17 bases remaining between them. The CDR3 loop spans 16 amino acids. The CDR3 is CASSIVARKTTGELFF. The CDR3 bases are TGTGCCAGCAGCATAGTAGCGAGGAAGACCACCGGGGAGCTGTTTTTT. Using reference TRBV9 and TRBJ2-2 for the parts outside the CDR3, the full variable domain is DSGVTQTPKHLITATGQRVTLRCSPRSGDLSVYWYQQSLDQGLQFLIQYYNGEERAKGNILERFSAQQFPDLHSELNLSSLELGDSALYFCASSIVARKTTGELFFGEGSRLTVL.

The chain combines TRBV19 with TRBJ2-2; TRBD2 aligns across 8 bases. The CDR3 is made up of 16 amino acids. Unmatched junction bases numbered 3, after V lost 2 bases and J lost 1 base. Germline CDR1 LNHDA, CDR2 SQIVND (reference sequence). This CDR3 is CASSIFGRVNTGELFF. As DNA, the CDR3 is TGTGCCAGTAGTATATTCGGGAGGGTGAACACCGGGGAGCTGTTTTTT.

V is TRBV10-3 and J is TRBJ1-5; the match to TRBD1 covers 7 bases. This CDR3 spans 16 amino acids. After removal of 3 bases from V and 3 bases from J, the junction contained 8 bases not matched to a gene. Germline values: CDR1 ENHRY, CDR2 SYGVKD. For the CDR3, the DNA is TGTGCCATCAGTGAATCTGGACAGGTCCCCAATCAGCCCCAGCATTTT. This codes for CAISESGQVPNQPQHF.

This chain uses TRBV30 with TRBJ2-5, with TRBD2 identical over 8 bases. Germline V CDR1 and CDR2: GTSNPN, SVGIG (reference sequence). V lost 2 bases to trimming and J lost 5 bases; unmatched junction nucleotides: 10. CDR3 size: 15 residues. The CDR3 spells CAWSKGAGDGETQYF. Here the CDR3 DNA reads TGTGCCTGGAGTAAGGGAGCGGGAGATGGGGAGACCCAGTACTTC.

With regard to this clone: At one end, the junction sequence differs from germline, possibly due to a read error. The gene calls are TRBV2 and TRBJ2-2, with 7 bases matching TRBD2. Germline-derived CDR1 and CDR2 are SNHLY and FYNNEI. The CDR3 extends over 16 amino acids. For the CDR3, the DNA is TGTGCCATCCCGGACGGGGGGAGAGCGAACGCCGGGGAGCTGTTTTTT. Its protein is CAIPDGGRANAGELFF.

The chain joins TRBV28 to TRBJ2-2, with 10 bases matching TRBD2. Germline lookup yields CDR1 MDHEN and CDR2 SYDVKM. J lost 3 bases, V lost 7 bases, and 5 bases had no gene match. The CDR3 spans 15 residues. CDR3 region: CASILSGGHTGELFF. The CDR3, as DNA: TGTGCCAGCATTCTTAGCGGGGGGCACACCGGGGAGCTGTTTTTT.

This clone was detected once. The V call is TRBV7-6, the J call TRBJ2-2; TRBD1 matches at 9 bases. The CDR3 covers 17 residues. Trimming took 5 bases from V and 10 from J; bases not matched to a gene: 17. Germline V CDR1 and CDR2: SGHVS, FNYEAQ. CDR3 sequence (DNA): TGTGCCAGCAGCCGGCCCGGCAACAGGGGGCAAACGGAGGAGCTGTTTTTT. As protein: CASSRPGNRGQTEELFF.

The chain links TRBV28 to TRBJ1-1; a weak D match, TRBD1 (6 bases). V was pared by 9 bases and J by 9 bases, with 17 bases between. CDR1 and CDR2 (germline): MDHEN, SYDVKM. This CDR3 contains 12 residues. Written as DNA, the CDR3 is TGTGCCAGTACAGGGCGGAGGCGTCAAGCTTTCTTT. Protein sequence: CASTGRRRQAFF. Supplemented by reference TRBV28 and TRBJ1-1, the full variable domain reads DVKVTQSSRYLVKRTGEKVFLECVQDMDHENMFWYRQDPGLGLRLIYFSYDVKMKEKGDIPEGYSVSREKKERFSLILESASTNQTSMYLCASTGRRRQAFFGQGTRLTVV.

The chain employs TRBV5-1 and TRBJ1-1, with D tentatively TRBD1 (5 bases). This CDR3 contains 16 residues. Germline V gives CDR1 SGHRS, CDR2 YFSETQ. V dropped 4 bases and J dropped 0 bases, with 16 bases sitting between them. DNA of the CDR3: TGCGCCAGCAGCGGGGCCGTGCAGACTTTGAACACTGAAGCTTTCTTT. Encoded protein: CASSGAVQTLNTEAFF.

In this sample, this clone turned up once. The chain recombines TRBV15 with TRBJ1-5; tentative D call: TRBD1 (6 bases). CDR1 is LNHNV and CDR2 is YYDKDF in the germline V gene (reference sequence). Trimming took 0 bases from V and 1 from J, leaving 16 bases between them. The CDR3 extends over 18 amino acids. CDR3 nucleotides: TGTGCCACCAGCAGAGACCTACAGGGACGGGGCAGCAATCAGCCCCAGCATTTT. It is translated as CATSRDLQGRGSNQPQHF.

The CDR3 loop reads CASSVGSGRASETQYF. The CDR3 DNA sequence: TGTGCCAGCAGCGTAGGTAGCGGGAGGGCCTCGGAGACCCAGTACTTC. The chain is built from TRBV9 and TRBJ2-5; 11 bases are shared with TRBD2. The germline CDR1 and CDR2 sequences are SGDLS and YYNGEE. This CDR3 has 16 amino acids. V shed 0 bases and J 5 bases; nucleotides not matched to a gene: 6.

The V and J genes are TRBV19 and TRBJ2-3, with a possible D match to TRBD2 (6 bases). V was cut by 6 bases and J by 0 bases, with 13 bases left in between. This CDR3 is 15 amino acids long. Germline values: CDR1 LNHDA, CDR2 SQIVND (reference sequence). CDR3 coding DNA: TGTGCCAGTAGCCCGGCGGCGGGGAGCACAGATACGCAGTATTTT. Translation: CASSPAAGSTDTQYF.

CDR3 bases: TGTGCCAGCCCACCTTCTCGCGGGAGCCCCAATGAGCAGTTCTTC. Protein product: CASPPSRGSPNEQFF. The rearrangement joins TRBV28 to TRBJ2-1; 7 positions agree with TRBD2. This CDR3 has 15 residues. The germline V gene encodes CDR1 MDHEN and CDR2 SYDVKM. Trimming removed 8 bases from V and 6 bases from J; junction bases left unmatched: 13.

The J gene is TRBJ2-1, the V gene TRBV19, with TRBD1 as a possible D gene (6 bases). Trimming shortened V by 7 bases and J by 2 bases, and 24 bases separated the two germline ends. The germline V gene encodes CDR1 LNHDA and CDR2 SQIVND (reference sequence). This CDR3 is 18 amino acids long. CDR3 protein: CASKAQGAVAHPYNEQFF. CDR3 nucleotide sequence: TGTGCCAGTAAAGCACAGGGAGCGGTAGCTCACCCCTACAATGAGCAGTTCTTC.

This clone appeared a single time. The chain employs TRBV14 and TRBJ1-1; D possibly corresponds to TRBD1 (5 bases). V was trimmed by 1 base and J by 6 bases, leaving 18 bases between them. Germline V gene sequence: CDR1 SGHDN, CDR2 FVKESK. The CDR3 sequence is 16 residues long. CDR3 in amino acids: CASSQVRGRVRSEAFF. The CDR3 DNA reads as TGTGCCAGCAGCCAAGTTCGTGGCAGGGTAAGGTCTGAAGCTTTCTTT.

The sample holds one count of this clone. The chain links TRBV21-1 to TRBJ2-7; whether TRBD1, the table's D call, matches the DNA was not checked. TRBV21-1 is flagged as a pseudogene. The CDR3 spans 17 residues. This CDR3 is CASSKGTTGNPLDEQYF. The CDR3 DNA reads TGTGCCAGCAGCAAAGGTACCACAGGGAATCCCCTTGACGAGCAGTACTTC.

The CDR3 DNA sequence: TGTGCCAGCAGCGTAGGCAGGGGGCTATACAATGAGCAGTTCTTC. It codes for CASSVGRGLYNEQFF. The chain carries TRBV9 and TRBJ2-1, with 8 bases matching TRBD1. This CDR3 is built from 15 residues. Germline V gene lookup returns CDR1 SGDLS and CDR2 YYNGEE. The ends lost 0 bases at V and 4 bases at J; junction bases unmatched: 3.

CDR3 DNA sequence: TGTGCCAGTAGTACAGGACAGGAGCACTATGGCTACACCTTC. Its translation: CASSTGQEHYGYTF. The chain is built from TRBV19 and TRBJ1-2; 7 nucleotides align to TRBD1. The germline V gene encodes CDR1 LNHDA and CDR2 SQIVND (reference sequence). Trimming removed 4 bases from V and 3 bases from J; junction bases left unmatched: 5. The CDR3 runs to 14 residues.

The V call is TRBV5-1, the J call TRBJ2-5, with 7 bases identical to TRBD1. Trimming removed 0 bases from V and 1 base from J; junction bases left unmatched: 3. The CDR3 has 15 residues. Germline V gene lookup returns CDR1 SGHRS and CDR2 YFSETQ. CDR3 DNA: TGCGCCAGCAGCTTGGGCAGGGGGATCCAAGAGACCCAGTACTTC. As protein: CASSLGRGIQETQYF.

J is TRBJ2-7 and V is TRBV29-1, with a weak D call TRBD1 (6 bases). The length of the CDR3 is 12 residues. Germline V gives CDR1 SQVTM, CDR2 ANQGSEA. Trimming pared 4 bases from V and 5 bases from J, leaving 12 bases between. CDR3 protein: CSVGRRGNEQYF. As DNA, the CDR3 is TGCAGCGTTGGGAGAAGGGGGAACGAGCAGTACTTC.

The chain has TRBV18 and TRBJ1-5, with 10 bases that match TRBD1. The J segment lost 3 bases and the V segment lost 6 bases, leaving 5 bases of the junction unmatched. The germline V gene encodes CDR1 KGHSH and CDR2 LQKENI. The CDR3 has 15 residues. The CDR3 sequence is CASSPTGGDNQPQHF. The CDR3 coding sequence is TGTGCCAGCTCGCCGACAGGGGGCGACAATCAGCCCCAGCATTTT. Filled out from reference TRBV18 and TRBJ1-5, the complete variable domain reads NAGVMQNPRHLVRRRGQEARLRCSPMKGHSHVYWYRQLPEEGLKFMVYLQKENIIDESGMPKERFSAEFPKEGPSILRIQQVVRGDSAAYFCASSPTGGDNQPQHFGDGTRLSIL.

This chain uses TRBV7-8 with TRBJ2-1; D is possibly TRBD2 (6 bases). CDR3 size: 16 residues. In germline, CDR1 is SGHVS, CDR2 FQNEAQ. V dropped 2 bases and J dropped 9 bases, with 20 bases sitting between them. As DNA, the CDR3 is TGTGCCAGCAGCTTAATCTTTCAGCGGAGGGGCGGTGAGCAGTTCTTC. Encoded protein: CASSLIFQRRGGEQFF.

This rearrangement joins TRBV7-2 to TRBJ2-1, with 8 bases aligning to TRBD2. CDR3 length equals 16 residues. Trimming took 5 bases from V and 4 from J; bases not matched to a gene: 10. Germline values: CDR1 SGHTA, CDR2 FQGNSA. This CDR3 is CASSPGGVRTYNEQFF. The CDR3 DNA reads TGTGCCAGCAGCCCGGGGGGGGTCAGGACATACAATGAGCAGTTCTTC.

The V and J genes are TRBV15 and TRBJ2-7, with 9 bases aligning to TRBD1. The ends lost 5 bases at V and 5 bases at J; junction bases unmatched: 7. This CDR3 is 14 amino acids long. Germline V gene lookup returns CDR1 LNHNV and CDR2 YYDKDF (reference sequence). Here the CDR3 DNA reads TGTGCCACCAGCGAGACAGGGGGACTTGACGAGCAGTACTTC. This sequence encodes CATSETGGLDEQYF.